This T cell receptor (beta chain) stems from a study of blood T cell repertoires in COVID-19. Study-level background: Specimens from acute and convalescent COVID-19 originated in the United States, Italy and Spain. PBMCs, B-cell-depleted T cells, or T cells were the source of the cDNA or gDNA that made up the material.

The length of the CDR3 is 14 residues. The V gene end was trimmed by 4 bases and the J gene end by 5 bases; junction bases not matched to a gene: 5. CDR1 is SEHNR, CDR2 FQNEAQ, per germline (reference sequence). Source study methods: Amplified reference gene primers provided the basis for estimating nucleated cell counts. Assay: immunoSEQ multiplex PCR; the TCRdb copy retains only in-frame clones and omits some. That table supplies the V and J calls and clone size; D and trimming were determined from the DNA. In the table there are about 210,000 clones, approximately 90% of which are singletons. The receptor was isolated from a woman aged 40 to 50 in a cohort exposed to, infected with or recovered from COVID-19 (not recorded which). The chain couples TRBV7-9 to TRBJ1-2; 9 bases match TRBD1. Sequenced material: PBMCs or T cells enriched from blood (not recorded which). Here the CDR3 reads CASSWGQGGYGYTF. The CDR3 nucleotides read TGTGCCAGCAGCTGGGGACAGGGAGGTTATGGCTACACCTTC.